This T cell receptor beta chain is from a study of CD8+ T cells in alopecia areata. Treatment: oral pan-JAK inhibitor, 5-10 mg twice daily. RNA extraction was followed by reverse transcription into cDNA, which acted as the sequencing template. Sequenced by immunoSEQ multiplex PCR; TCRdb stores in-frame clones only, minus some. The table lists about 250,000 clones, 60% of them singletons. V gave up 6 bases and J gave up 2 bases; unmatched junction bases: 8. This CDR3 has 18 amino acids. CDR1 SNHLY and CDR2 FYNNEI come from the germline V gene. This chain uses TRBV2 with TRBJ2-4, with 15 bases identical to TRBD2. The TCR sequence derives from a human donor with alopecia areata. Sequencing was performed on CD4+ T cells sorted from blood, taken at roughly week 52, from a patient treated with tofacitinib. This chain's CDR3 is CASRRGLAGGDPKNIQYF. The CDR3 DNA reads as TGTGCCAGCAGAAGGGGACTAGCGGGGGGCGATCCCAAAAACATTCAGTACTTC.